Shown below are 8 T cell receptor beta chains from a single sample sequenced in a study of blood T cell repertoires in COVID-19. Clones were read by immunoSEQ multiplex PCR, and TCRdb kept only the in-frame ones, dropping some. The profile shows almost 200,000 clones, over 80% of them singletons. Sample: peripheral blood. The receptors derive from a man aged 55 to 69 with COVID-19, enrolled during active disease.

The chain has TRBV7-9 and TRBJ2-2; D gene uncertain. CDR3 size: 15 residues. CDR1 is SEHNR, CDR2 FQNEAQ, per germline (reference sequence). V lost 1 base and J 1 base, leaving 7 bases between the germline ends. The CDR3 loop reads CASSLVLLNTGELFF. The CDR3 DNA is TGTGCCAGCAGCTTAGTATTGTTGAACACCGGGGAGCTGTTTTTT.

The chain carries TRBV4-3 and TRBJ2-2; 8 positions match TRBD1. Germline CDR1 is LGHNA and CDR2 is YSLEER. The CDR3 spans 17 residues. The J segment lost 6 bases and the V segment lost 0 bases, leaving 9 bases of the junction unmatched. CDR3 bases: TGCGCCAGCAGCCAAGATGCGGGCAGGGGGCTTTCCGGGGAGCTGTTTTTT. Translation gives CASSQDAGRGLSGELFF.

J is TRBJ2-5 and V is TRBV6-2 or TRBV6-3, with D tentatively TRBD1 (6 bases). CDR1 and CDR2 from the germline V gene are MNHEY and SVGEGT. CDR3 length equals 14 residues. V was clipped by 6 bases and J by 2 bases, with 13 bases between them. CDR3 region: CASSLGARQETQYF. In nucleotides, the CDR3 is TGTGCCAGCAGCTTGGGGGCCAGGCAAGAGACCCAGTACTTC.

The gene calls are TRBV29-1 and TRBJ1-1, with D tentatively TRBD1 (6 bases). The CDR3 sequence is 14 residues long. V shed 4 bases and J shed 4 bases, with 16 bases lying between them. Germline loops: CDR1 SQVTM, CDR2 ANQGSEA. The CDR3 DNA sequence: TGCAGCGTTGCGATGGGGGCAGTGGTCACTGAAGCTTTCTTT. It is translated as CSVAMGAVVTEAFF.

V is TRBV5-1 and J is TRBJ2-1; 8 bases match TRBD1. Germline values: CDR1 SGHRS, CDR2 YFSETQ. This CDR3 region has 16 residues. V gave up 3 bases and J gave up 7 bases; unmatched junction bases: 12. The CDR3 loop is CASSSQPGQGRNEQFF. DNA of the CDR3: TGCGCCAGCAGCTCTCAACCCGGACAGGGACGGAATGAGCAGTTCTTC.

The chain has TRBV28 and TRBJ2-3; 8 positions agree with TRBD2. Germline V CDR1 and CDR2: MDHEN, SYDVKM. The CDR3 consists of 14 residues. V was clipped by 7 bases and J by 2 bases; unmatched bases: 5. The chain's CDR3 is CASISGGHTDTQYF. The CDR3 DNA is TGTGCCAGCATCTCGGGGGGGCACACAGATACGCAGTATTTT. The whole variable domain, filled in from reference TRBV28 and TRBJ2-3, reads DVKVTQSSRYLVKRTGEKVFLECVQDMDHENMFWYRQDPGLGLRLIYFSYDVKMKEKGDIPEGYSVSREKKERFSLILESASTNQTSMYLCASISGGHTDTQYFGPGTRLTVL.

CDR3 coding DNA: TGTGCCAACAAACAGGGGGCGGGGAACACCGGGGAGCTGTTTTTT. Encoded protein: CANKQGAGNTGELFF. The genes are TRBV7-8 and TRBJ2-2, with 9 positions matching TRBD1. J lost 1 base, V lost 10 bases, and 7 bases had no gene match. CDR1 and CDR2 from the germline V gene are SGHVS and FQNEAQ. CDR3 length equals 15 residues.

The CDR3 nucleotides are TGCAGCGCGAGACTAGGCAGCACAGATACGCAGTATTTT. Its translation is CSARLGSTDTQYF. This chain joins TRBV29-1 and TRBJ2-3; weak D call: TRBD2 (6 bases). The germline V gene encodes CDR1 SQVTM and CDR2 ANQGSEA. This CDR3 region has 13 residues. Trimming took off 7 bases at V and 0 bases at J, with 11 bases between the two ends.